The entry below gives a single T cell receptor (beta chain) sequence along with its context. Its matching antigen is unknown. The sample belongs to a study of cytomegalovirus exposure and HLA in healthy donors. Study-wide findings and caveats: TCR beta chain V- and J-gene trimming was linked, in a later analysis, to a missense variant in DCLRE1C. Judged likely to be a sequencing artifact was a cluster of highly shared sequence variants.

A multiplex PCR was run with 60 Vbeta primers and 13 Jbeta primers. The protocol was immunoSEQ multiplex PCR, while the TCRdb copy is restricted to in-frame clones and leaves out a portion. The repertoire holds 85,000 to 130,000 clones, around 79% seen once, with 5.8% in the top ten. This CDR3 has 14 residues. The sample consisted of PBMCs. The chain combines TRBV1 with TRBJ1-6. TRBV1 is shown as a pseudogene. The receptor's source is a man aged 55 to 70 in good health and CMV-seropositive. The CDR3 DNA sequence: TGCACCAGCAGCCAGGGGGGGCGTAATTCACCCCTCCACTTT. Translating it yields CTSSQGGRNSPLHF.